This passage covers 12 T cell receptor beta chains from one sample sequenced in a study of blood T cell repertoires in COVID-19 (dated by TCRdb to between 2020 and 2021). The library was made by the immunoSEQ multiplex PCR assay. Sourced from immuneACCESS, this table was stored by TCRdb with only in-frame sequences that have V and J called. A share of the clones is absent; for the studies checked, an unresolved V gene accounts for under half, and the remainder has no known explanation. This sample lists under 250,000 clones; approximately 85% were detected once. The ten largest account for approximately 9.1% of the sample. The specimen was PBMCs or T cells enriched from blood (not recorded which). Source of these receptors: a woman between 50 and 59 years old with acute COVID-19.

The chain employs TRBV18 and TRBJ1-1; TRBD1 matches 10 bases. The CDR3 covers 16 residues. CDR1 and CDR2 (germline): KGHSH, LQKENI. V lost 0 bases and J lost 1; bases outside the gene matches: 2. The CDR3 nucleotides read TGTGCCAGCTCACCACCGACAGGGGGCGGGAACACTGAAGCTTTCTTT. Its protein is CASSPPTGGGNTEAFF. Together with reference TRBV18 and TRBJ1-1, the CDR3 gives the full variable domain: NAGVMQNPRHLVRRRGQEARLRCSPMKGHSHVYWYRQLPEEGLKFMVYLQKENIIDESGMPKERFSAEFPKEGPSILRIQQVVRGDSAAYFCASSPPTGGGNTEAFFGQGTRLTVV.

This chain's CDR3 is CASSKGQRGGSGDTQYF. CDR3 in DNA: TGTGCCAGCAGCAAAGGTCAGCGGGGGGGCAGTGGAGATACGCAGTATTTT. This chain uses TRBV2 with TRBJ2-3, with 10 bases that match TRBD2. There are 17 residues in the CDR3. The V and J ends lost 6 bases and 5 bases, in that order; junction bases with no gene match: 14. Per germline, CDR1 SNHLY and CDR2 FYNNEI.

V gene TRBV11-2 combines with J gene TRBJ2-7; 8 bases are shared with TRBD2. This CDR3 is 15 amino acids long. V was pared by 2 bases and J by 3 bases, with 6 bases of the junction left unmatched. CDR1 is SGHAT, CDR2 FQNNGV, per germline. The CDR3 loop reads CASSLPAGVHYEQYF. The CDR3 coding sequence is TGTGCCAGCAGCTTACCAGCGGGGGTTCACTACGAGCAGTACTTC.

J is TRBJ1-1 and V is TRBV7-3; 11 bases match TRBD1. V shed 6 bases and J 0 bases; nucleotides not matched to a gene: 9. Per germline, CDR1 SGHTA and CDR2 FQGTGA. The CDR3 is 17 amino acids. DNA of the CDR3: TGTGCCAGCAGTAAGGTCGGGACAGGGGGTTTGAACACTGAAGCTTTCTTT. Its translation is CASSKVGTGGLNTEAFF. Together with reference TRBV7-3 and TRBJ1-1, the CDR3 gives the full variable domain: GAGVSQTPSNKVTEKGKYVELRCDPISGHTALYWYRQSLGQGPEFLIYFQGTGAADDSGLPNDRFFAVRPEGSVSTLKIQRTERGDSAVYLCASSKVGTGGLNTEAFFGQGTRLTVV.

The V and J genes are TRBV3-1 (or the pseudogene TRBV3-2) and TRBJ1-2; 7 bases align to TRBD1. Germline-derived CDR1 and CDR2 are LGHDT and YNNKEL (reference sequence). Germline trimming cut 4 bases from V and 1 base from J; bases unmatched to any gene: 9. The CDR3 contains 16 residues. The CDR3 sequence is CASSRFTGDSNYGYTF. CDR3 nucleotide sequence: TGTGCCAGCAGCCGCTTTACGGGGGACAGTAACTATGGCTACACCTTC.

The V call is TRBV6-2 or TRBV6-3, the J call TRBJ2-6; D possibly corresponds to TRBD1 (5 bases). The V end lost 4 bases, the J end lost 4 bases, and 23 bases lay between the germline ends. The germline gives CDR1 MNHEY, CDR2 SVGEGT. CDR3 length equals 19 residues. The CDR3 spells CASSFDAGSIKPGANVLTF. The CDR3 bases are TGTGCCAGCAGTTTCGACGCAGGGTCGATCAAGCCGGGGGCCAACGTCCTGACTTTC.

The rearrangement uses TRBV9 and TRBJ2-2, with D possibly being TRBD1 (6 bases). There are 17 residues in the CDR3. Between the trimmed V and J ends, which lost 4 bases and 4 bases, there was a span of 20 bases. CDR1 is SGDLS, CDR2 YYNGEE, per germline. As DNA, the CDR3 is TGTGCCAGCAGCTTAACCGACGGGACACTTAGCACCGGGGAGCTGTTTTTT. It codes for CASSLTDGTLSTGELFF.

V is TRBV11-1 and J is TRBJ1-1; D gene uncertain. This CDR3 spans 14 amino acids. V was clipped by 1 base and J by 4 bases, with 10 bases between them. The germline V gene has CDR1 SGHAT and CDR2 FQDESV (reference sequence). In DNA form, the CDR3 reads TGTGCCAGCAGCTTAGTCCGCGGCAGCACTGAAGCTTTCTTT. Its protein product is CASSLVRGSTEAFF.

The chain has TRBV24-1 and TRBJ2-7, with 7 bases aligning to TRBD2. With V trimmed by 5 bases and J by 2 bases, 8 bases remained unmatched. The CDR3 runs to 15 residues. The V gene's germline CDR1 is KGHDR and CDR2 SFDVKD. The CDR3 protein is CATSGGGLITYEQYF. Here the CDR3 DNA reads TGTGCCACCAGTGGGGGGGGACTCATAACCTACGAGCAGTACTTC.

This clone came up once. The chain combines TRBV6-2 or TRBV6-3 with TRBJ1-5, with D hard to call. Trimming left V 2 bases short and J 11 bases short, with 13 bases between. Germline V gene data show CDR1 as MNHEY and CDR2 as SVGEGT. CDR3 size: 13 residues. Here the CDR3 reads CASSYLSTGAQHF. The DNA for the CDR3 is TGTGCCAGCAGTTACCTTTCGACCGGGGCCCAGCATTTT.

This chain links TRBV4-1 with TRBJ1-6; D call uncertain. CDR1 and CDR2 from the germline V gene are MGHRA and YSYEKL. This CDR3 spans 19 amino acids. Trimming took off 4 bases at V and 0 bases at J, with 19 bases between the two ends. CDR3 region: CASSLIPLEGSSYNSPLHF. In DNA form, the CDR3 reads TGCGCCAGCAGCCTTATCCCCCTGGAGGGTAGCTCCTATAATTCACCCCTCCACTTT.

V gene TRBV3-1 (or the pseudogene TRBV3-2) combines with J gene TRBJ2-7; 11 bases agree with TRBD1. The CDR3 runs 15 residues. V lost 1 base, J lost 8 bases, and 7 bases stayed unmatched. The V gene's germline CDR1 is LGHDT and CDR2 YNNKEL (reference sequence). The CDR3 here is CASSQGGTGGFKQYF. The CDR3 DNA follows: TGTGCCAGCAGCCAAGGGGGGACAGGGGGTTTTAAGCAGTACTTC.